This T cell receptor (beta chain) is from a study of blood T cell repertoires in COVID-19. Germline CDR1 reads MDHEN; CDR2 reads SYDVKM. This CDR3 region has 14 residues. V lost 7 bases, J lost 2 bases, and 5 bases stayed unmatched. Authors' methods: Amplification of reference gene primers was used by the study to estimate nucleated cell counts. Sequenced by immunoSEQ multiplex PCR; TCRdb stores in-frame clones only, minus some. V, J and clone size derive from that table, while D and trimming were established from the DNA sequence. The sample shows fewer than 95,000 clones, under 80% of them seen only once.

The sequencing sample was made of peripheral blood. The receptor was isolated from a man between 65 and 85 years old with COVID-19, enrolled during active disease. The V call is TRBV28, the J call TRBJ2-7; 10 nucleotides line up with TRBD2. CDR3 residues: CASTKAGGPYEQYF. The CDR3 coding sequence is TGTGCCAGCACCAAAGCGGGAGGGCCCTACGAGCAGTACTTC.